This TCR beta chain originates from a study of memory CD4+ T cells and cytomegalovirus serostatus. Study results and limitations: Suggested: most of the CMV-linked TCR signature lies in CD4+ memory cells. About 40% of the roughly 150 known CMV-associated TCRbeta sequences appeared in CD4+ memory.

The sort gate was single viable CD3+CD4+CD8-CD45RO+ cells for memory CD4+ T cells. Serostatus was set by detecting CMV pp150, pp28, p38, p52 IgG. Trimming took off 7 bases at V and 5 bases at J, with 11 bases between the two ends. The CDR3 has 11 residues. The germline CDR1 and CDR2 sequences are SQVTM and ANQGSEA. In the source study's methods: After removing out-of-frame reads, around 2,000,000 distinct TCRbeta sequences remained. The assay was immunoSEQ multiplex PCR, and TCRdb's table has in-frame clones only and misses some. V and J calls and clone size are copied from that table; D and trimming were computed from the DNA. The sample carries tens of thousands of clones, about four fifths recorded once. On this clone: The antigen remains undetermined.

The TCR comes from an adult in good health and CMV-seronegative. The chain employs TRBV29-1 and TRBJ2-5; a weak D match, TRBD1 (5 bases). The sequenced sample was memory CD4+ T cells from blood. The CDR3 bases are TGCAGCGCAGGGATCGGGGAGACCCAGTACTTC. Its translation is CSAGIGETQYF.